These 27 T cell receptor beta chains share one sample of origin, sequenced in a study of OX40 agonist ivuxolimab in advanced cancers. Only in-frame clones appear in the TCRdb table, and some are missing; sequencing was by immunoSEQ multiplex PCR. The sample yields about 58,000 clones, approximately 82% seen once. This sample comprised CD4+ or CD8+ T cells sorted from blood, obtained in a trial of the OX40 agonist ivuxolimab. The receptor source for this set is an adult with an advanced solid tumor such as melanoma, head and neck, liver or kidney cancer.

The genes are TRBV7-2 and TRBJ2-2, with TRBD1 as a possible D gene (5 bases). V lost 8 bases, J lost 4 bases, and 14 bases lay in between. This CDR3 has 14 amino acids. CDR1 and CDR2 (germline): SGHTA, FQGNSA. This chain's CDR3 is CASCHSTVTGELFF. The CDR3 coding sequence is TGTGCCAGCTGTCATTCGACAGTCACCGGGGAGCTGTTTTTT.

The rearrangement joins TRBV19 to TRBJ2-3, with no clear D. This CDR3 comprises 15 residues. Per the germline V gene, CDR1 is LNHDA and CDR2 is SQIVND (reference sequence). V lost 6 bases to trimming and J lost 0 bases, with 13 bases between them. In DNA form, the CDR3 reads TGTGCCAGTAGCCCCCTAGGACCCAGCACAGATACGCAGTATTTT. Its protein product is CASSPLGPSTDTQYF.

The chain uses TRBV7-2 and TRBJ2-1, with 7 nucleotides matching TRBD2. Losses at the gene ends were 4 bases for V and 2 bases for J; bases not matched to a gene: 8. The CDR3 spans 16 residues. CDR1 SGHTA and CDR2 FQGNSA come from the germline V gene. As DNA, the CDR3 is TGTGCCAGCAGCTCCCCCGGGGCGGGGGCCTACAATGAGCAGTTCTTC. Amino acids: CASSSPGAGAYNEQFF.

The chain links TRBV27 to TRBJ2-1; D ambiguous. The CDR3 runs to 13 residues. The germline V gene encodes CDR1 MNHEY and CDR2 SMNVEV (reference sequence). Trimming took off 4 bases at V and 9 bases at J, with 13 bases between the two ends. The CDR3: CASSSEAWGEQFF. In nucleotides, the CDR3 is TGTGCCAGCAGTTCAGAGGCCTGGGGTGAGCAGTTCTTC.

This clone was seen a handful of times. The junction does not match germline at one end; this may be a read error. The chain carries TRBV7-7 and TRBJ2-3; D unresolved. Germline CDR1 is SSHAT and CDR2 is FNYEAQ (reference sequence). CDR3 size: 13 residues. CDR3 bases: TGTGCTAGCAGCTTAGCCCAGACAGATACGCAGTATTTT. This sequence encodes CASSLAQTDTQYF.

This clone was picked up a small number of times. J is TRBJ2-1 and V is TRBV14; D is possibly TRBD2 (6 bases). The CDR3 has 15 amino acids. V shed 4 bases and J shed 4 bases, with 14 bases lying between them. Germline CDR1 reads SGHDN; CDR2 reads FVKESK. The CDR3 region is CASSPVRGSYNEQFF. In DNA, the CDR3 is TGTGCCAGCAGCCCCGTGCGGGGATCTTACAATGAGCAGTTCTTC. The full variable domain, its missing parts supplied by reference TRBV14 and TRBJ2-1, is EAGVTQFPSHSVIEKGQTVTLRCDPISGHDNLYWYRRVMGKEIKFLLHFVKESKQDESGMPNNRFLAERTGGTYSTLKVQPAELEDSGVYFCASSPVRGSYNEQFFGPGTRLTVL.

This rearrangement joins TRBV7-2 to TRBJ2-3; 12 bases match TRBD2. J was trimmed by 15 bases and V by 5 bases; bases with no gene match: 9. Per germline, CDR1 SGHTA and CDR2 FQGNSA. This CDR3 region has 13 residues. CDR3 amino acids: CASSQQLAGGGYF. The CDR3 nucleotides read TGTGCCAGCAGCCAACAACTAGCGGGGGGAGGTTATTTT.

The gene calls are TRBV4-2 and TRBJ2-5; possibly TRBD2 for D (6 bases). V was clipped by 4 bases and J by 3 bases, with 15 bases between them. CDR1 and CDR2 (germline): LGHNA, YNFKEQ. This CDR3 spans 15 amino acids. CDR3 amino acids: CASSRTATGEETQYF. In DNA, the CDR3 is TGTGCCAGCAGCCGCACGGCGACGGGGGAAGAGACCCAGTACTTC.

J is TRBJ1-2 and V is TRBV6-5; D is possibly TRBD1 (5 bases). The germline V and J ends were trimmed by 1 base and 2 bases, with 8 bases remaining between them. Germline CDR1 and CDR2: MNHEY and SVGAGI. This CDR3 is built from 14 residues. The CDR3 spells CASSYLRDNYGYTF. CDR3 bases: TGTGCCAGCAGTTACTTGCGGGACAACTATGGCTACACCTTC.

The V call is TRBV28, the J call TRBJ1-1; D might be TRBD1 (6 bases). The length of the CDR3 is 15 residues. CDR1 is MDHEN and CDR2 is SYDVKM in the germline V gene. Deletions cut 2 bases from V and 1 base from J, with 11 bases between. CDR3: CASSLQGRGNTEAFF. The CDR3 DNA reads as TGTGCCAGCAGTTTACAGGGCAGGGGGAACACTGAAGCTTTCTTT.

CDR3 amino acids: CASSYTRRSTDTQYF. CDR3 nucleotides: TGTGCCAGCAGTTACACACGGAGATCCACAGATACGCAGTATTTT. The chain links TRBV6-5 to TRBJ2-3; no reliable D call. The germline CDR1 and CDR2 sequences are MNHEY and SVGAGI. Trimming took off 2 bases at V and 2 bases at J, with 11 bases between the two ends. This CDR3 contains 15 residues.

This clone was recorded once. The chain joins TRBV7-3 to TRBJ2-1; 11 nucleotides line up with TRBD2. V lost 5 bases and J lost 6; bases outside the gene matches: 6. Germline assignment: CDR1 SGHTA and CDR2 FQGTGA. This CDR3 contains 15 residues. The CDR3 DNA sequence: TGTGCCAGCAGCACACGACTAGCGGGGTTCAATGAGCAGTTCTTC. Translating it yields CASSTRLAGFNEQFF.

This chain joins TRBV30 and TRBJ2-5; 10 bases line up with TRBD2. Germline-derived CDR1 and CDR2 are GTSNPN and SVGIG (reference sequence). This CDR3 comprises 12 residues. V lost 3 bases, J lost 9 bases, and 4 bases stayed unmatched. CDR3: CAWRPSGGAQYF. The CDR3 DNA reads TGTGCCTGGAGACCTAGCGGGGGCGCCCAGTACTTC.

The chain is built from TRBV19 and TRBJ1-2; D is perhaps TRBD1 (6 bases). The CDR3 length is 14 residues. Germline V gives CDR1 LNHDA, CDR2 SQIVND (reference sequence). Trimming shortened V by 5 bases and J by 2 bases, and 12 bases separated the two germline ends. CDR3 sequence reads: CASSLPGVNYGYTF. CDR3 bases: TGTGCCAGTAGTTTGCCAGGGGTGAACTATGGCTACACCTTC. Using reference TRBV19 and TRBJ1-2 for the parts outside the CDR3, the full variable domain is DGGITQSPKYLFRKEGQNVTLSCEQNLNHDAMYWYRQDPGQGLRLIYYSQIVNDFQKGDIAEGYSVSREKKESFPLTVTSAQKNPTAFYLCASSLPGVNYGYTFGSGTRLTVV.

The chain employs TRBV28 and TRBJ1-5; TRBD1 might be the D (6 bases). Between the trimmed V and J ends, which lost 6 bases and 9 bases, there was a span of 18 bases. The CDR3 is 14 residues long. The germline CDR1 and CDR2 sequences are MDHEN and SYDVKM. The CDR3 DNA reads TGTGCCAGCAGCGTAGGGGGGCGAGGACGGCCCCAGCATTTT. Protein product: CASSVGGRGRPQHF.

The genes are TRBV28 and TRBJ1-3; D possibly corresponds to TRBD1 (5 bases). Between the trimmed V and J ends, which lost 8 bases and 0 bases, there was a span of 14 bases. Germline CDR1 reads MDHEN; CDR2 reads SYDVKM. This CDR3 spans 15 amino acids. The CDR3 DNA sequence: TGTGCCAGCCGTTGGGACCGCAACTCTGGAAACACCATATATTTT. This gives the protein CASRWDRNSGNTIYF.

On this clone itself: Germline and junction disagree at one end, which may indicate a read error. V is TRBV30 and J is TRBJ1-2; D possibly corresponds to TRBD1 (5 bases). This CDR3 is built from 15 residues. Germline loops: CDR1 GTSNPN, CDR2 SVGIG (reference sequence). CDR3 sequence (DNA): TGTGCGCTGTCCAGGCAGCAGGGCCTAAACTATGGCTACGCCTTC. Translation gives CALSRQQGLNYGYAF.

By its share, this clone is medium-sized (0.01 to 0.1%). J is TRBJ1-6 and V is TRBV6-5; 7 bases align to TRBD1. The CDR3 loop spans 14 amino acids. The junction had 5 bases not matched to a gene; V was cut back by 8 bases and J by 4 bases. Per the germline V gene, CDR1 is MNHEY and CDR2 is SVGAGI. The CDR3: CASGRTGYNSPLHF. DNA for the CDR3: TGTGCCAGCGGTCGGACAGGATATAATTCACCCCTCCACTTT.

In nucleotides, the CDR3 is TGTGCCAGCAGCTTAGTAGGTCATAGCAATCAGCCCCAGCATTTT. This translates into CASSLVGHSNQPQHF. V usage is TRBV7-2 and J usage is TRBJ1-5; D is undetermined. The CDR3 is 15 amino acids. From germline, CDR1 is SGHTA and CDR2 FQGNSA. V was trimmed by 1 base and J by 0 bases, leaving 7 bases between them.

The table lists this clone with a few counts. This chain joins TRBV4-2 and TRBJ2-3, with TRBD2 matching 16 bases. Trimming cost V 1 base and J 4 bases; bases outside gene matches: 2. In germline, CDR1 is LGHNA, CDR2 YNFKEQ. CDR3 size: 17 residues. Written as DNA, the CDR3 is TGTGCCAGCAGCCAAGCCGGGACTAGCGGGGGGGCAGATACGCAGTATTTT. This codes for CASSQAGTSGGADTQYF.

A few counts support this clone. V usage is TRBV4-3 and J usage is TRBJ2-7, with 7 positions matching TRBD1. The CDR3 runs to 15 residues. J gave up 2 bases and V 4 bases, and 8 bases lay outside the gene matches. From germline, CDR1 is LGHNA and CDR2 YSLEER. CDR3 sequence: CASSRTGTDTYEQYF. The DNA of the CDR3 is TGCGCCAGCAGCCGTACCGGGACAGATACCTACGAGCAGTACTTC.

This clone appeared a single time. The gene calls are TRBV5-1 and TRBJ1-1; D is possibly TRBD1 (6 bases). Between the trimmed V and J ends, which lost 2 bases and 1 base, there was a span of 18 bases. The germline V gene has CDR1 SGHRS and CDR2 YFSETQ. The CDR3 loop spans 17 amino acids. Here the CDR3 DNA reads TGCGCCAGCAGCTTTCGTAGGGGGATTGGGTCGAACACTGAAGCTTTCTTT. Its translation: CASSFRRGIGSNTEAFF.

V gene TRBV6-1 combines with J gene TRBJ1-2; TRBD1 matches at 9 bases. The CDR3 consists of 13 residues. Germline V gene data show CDR1 as MNHNS and CDR2 as SASEGT. V gave up 4 bases and J gave up 6 bases; unmatched junction bases: 3. The CDR3 coding sequence is TGTGCCAGCAGTGGACAGGGGGTAAATGGCTACACCTTC. As protein: CASSGQGVNGYTF.

This clone was counted once. This chain joins TRBV5-1 and TRBJ2-5, with TRBD2 identical over 7 bases. Germline CDR1 reads SGHRS; CDR2 reads YFSETQ. Trimming at V came to 6 bases and at J to 0 bases, leaving 8 bases not matched to a gene. There are 15 residues in the CDR3. CDR3 loop: CASTVRGSYQETQYF. DNA of the CDR3: TGCGCCAGCACGGTGCGGGGGAGCTACCAAGAGACCCAGTACTTC.

V is TRBV19 and J is TRBJ1-1; a possible D gene is TRBD1 (5 bases). The CDR3 extends over 14 amino acids. Between the trimmed V and J ends, which lost 2 bases and 6 bases, there was a span of 13 bases. The V gene's germline CDR1 is LNHDA and CDR2 SQIVND (reference sequence). The CDR3 DNA reads TGTGCCAGTAGTATACAGGGCAGAGGTTCTGAAGCTTTCTTT. It is translated as CASSIQGRGSEAFF.

The chain couples TRBV6-9 to TRBJ1-3, with TRBD1 identical over 10 bases. The CDR3 totals 16 residues. After removal of 5 bases from V and 4 bases from J, the junction contained 8 bases not matched to a gene. Germline loops: CDR1 MNHGY, CDR2 SVAAGI. CDR3 amino acids: CASSVPDRGQGNTIYF. As DNA, the CDR3 is TGTGCCAGCAGTGTCCCCGACAGGGGGCAGGGAAACACCATATATTTT.

V gene TRBV5-1 combines with J gene TRBJ1-5, with D tentatively TRBD1 (5 bases). V was pared by 0 bases and J by 7 bases, with 14 bases between. In germline, CDR1 is SGHRS, CDR2 YFSETQ. The CDR3 is 15 residues long. CDR3 nucleotide sequence: TGCGCCAGCAGCTTGGGGGGGATCAACGGGCAGCCCCAGCATTTT. Amino acids: CASSLGGINGQPQHF. Complete variable domain (other parts from reference TRBV5-1 and TRBJ1-5): KAGVTQTPRYLIKTRGQQVTLSCSPISGHRSVSWYQQTPGQGLQFLFEYFSETQRNKGNFPGRFSGRQFSNSRSEMNVSTLELGDSALYLCASSLGGINGQPQHFGDGTRLSIL.